This T cell receptor beta chain stems from a study of post-analysis software for immune sequencing data. Points from the study as a whole: In patients, TRBV5-6, TRBV5-1 and TRBV20-1 belonged to five or six TRBV segments found more frequently than in controls.

The sample holds a few counts of this clonotype. The antigen remains unidentified. Germline V gene sequence: CDR1 GTSNPN, CDR2 SVGIG (reference sequence). V was clipped by 0 bases and J by 5 bases, with 6 bases between them. The CDR3 has 12 amino acids. Unique-molecular-identifier-tagged TCR beta cDNA libraries were used. MiXCR was run by TCRdb on the PCR reads, yielding one entry per CDR3 protein. The data contain hundreds of thousands of distinct CDR3 sequences, around 47% of them singletons. The sequence was collected from a girl aged 10-17 years with multiple sclerosis. The sequenced material came from blood. V and J are TRBV30 and TRBJ2-3; D call uncertain. This CDR3 reads CAWSVLRDTQYF. The CDR3 nucleotides are TGTGCCTGGAGTGTTTTAAGAGATACGCAGTATTTT.